A single sample gave rise to the 2 T cell receptor beta chains below, sequenced in a study of T cells in Graves' hyperthyroidism and ophthalmopathy. Regions amplified from RNA transcripts were the TCR beta CDR3 regions. Initially, a first-round RT-PCR of the TCR CDR3 employed the HTBI primer set. TCRdb analysed the multiplex PCR reads with MiXCR anew, one entry per CDR3 protein. The sample has around 450,000 distinct CDR3 sequences; roughly 14% are singletons. Input material: blood. These receptors were taken from a woman aged 18-30 years with Graves' hyperthyroidism.

This clonotype was seen a handful of times. The CDR3, as DNA: TGCAGCGTTGATGGAGGGTACCAAGAGACCCAGTACTTC. Translation gives CSVDGGYQETQYF. V is TRBV29-1 and J is TRBJ2-5; maybe TRBD2 (6 bases). The CDR3 has 13 amino acids. Looked up from germline, CDR1 is SQVTM and CDR2 is ANQGSEA. Trimming took 3 bases from V and 0 from J, leaving 8 bases between them.

This clonotype was observed a few times. This chain links TRBV19 with TRBJ1-5, with D maybe TRBD1 (5 bases). Looked up from germline, CDR1 is LNHDA and CDR2 is SQIVND (reference sequence). V was pared by 1 base and J by 15 bases, with 16 bases between. The CDR3 length is 13 residues. The CDR3 here is CASSIVVGAGRHF. For the CDR3, the DNA is TGTGCCAGTAGTATAGTGGTAGGGGCCGGGAGGCATTTT.